This T cell receptor beta chain was identified in a study of shared clonotypes between healthy human individuals. Study at large: Three CD4 naive, three CD4 memory, two CD8 naive and one CD8 memory plate were used per donor.

Profiled with immunoSEQ multiplex PCR; TCRdb holds only in-frame clones, not every one. The sample has around 700,000 clones, roughly 70% seen once. Adult donors, all healthy and HIV-negative, had no recent acute infections or vaccinations. The CDR3 is made up of 13 amino acids. The V gene lost 4 bases and the J gene lost 5 bases, with 11 bases spanning the gap. CDR1 and CDR2 (germline): WNHNN, SYGVQD (reference sequence). The chain is built from TRBV10-1 and TRBJ2-5; D is perhaps TRBD2 (5 bases). The source is a woman in her thirties in good health. Sequencing used memory CD4+ T cells sorted from blood. The subset here: CD45RA-negative fraction. The CDR3 region is CASSAPPGETQYF. In DNA form, the CDR3 reads TGCGCCAGCAGTGCCCCCCCGGGGGAGACCCAGTACTTC.